This TCR beta chain comes out of a study of tumor and adjacent non-tumor tissue in lung cancer. Study-wide background: Patients comprised 12 adenocarcinoma, a couple of squamous cell carcinoma and 1 small cell lung cancer. General study points: Tumor repertoires had a smaller top 100 clone share than normal lung. Patients with more diverse tumor TCRs had worse survival.

The library came from three nested PCR rounds adapted from ARM-PCR protocols. MiXCR, run by TCRdb on the multiplex PCR reads, gives a single entry per CDR3 protein. The data show about 60,000 distinct CDR3 sequences, with about 56% seen just once and about 32% held by the top ten. This clonotype was detected many times. Its antigen remains unknown. RNA was extracted from bulk tissue without any cell sorting. This non-tumor lung sample came from over 3 cm beyond the tumor edge. The sample consisted of distant non-tumor lung tissue. This clonotype was obtained from a man aged 70 or older with non-small cell lung cancer.

The CDR3 here is CSVTGERLEQYF. As DNA, the CDR3 is TGCAGCGTCACAGGGGAACGGCTCGAGCAGTACTTC. The rearrangement joins TRBV29-1 to TRBJ2-7, with TRBD1 identical over 7 bases. Trimming at V came to 6 bases and at J to 6 bases, leaving 8 bases not matched to a gene. This CDR3 contains 12 residues. The germline V gene has CDR1 SQVTM and CDR2 ANQGSEA.